What follows are 18 T cell receptor beta chains derived from one specimen sequenced in a study of T cell responses to AZD1222 COVID-19 vaccine. Repertoires were generated with immunoSEQ multiplex PCR, while TCRdb's copy carries only in-frame clones and drops some. This table has 100,000 to 150,000 clones, about nine tenths appearing once. The sample in question was peripheral blood, obtained on day 0 of AZD1222 vaccination. Every receptor here comes from an adult in good health.

The chain recombines TRBV5-4 with TRBJ2-3; TRBD2 is a possible D gene (5 bases). This CDR3 has 13 amino acids. Looked up from germline, CDR1 is SGHNT and CDR2 is YYREEE (reference sequence). Trimming took 4 bases from V and 8 from J, leaving 14 bases between them. CDR3 region: CASSNNNAGTQYF. CDR3 bases: TGTGCCAGCAGCAATAATAACGCGGGTACGCAGTATTTT.

V usage is TRBV24-1 and J usage is TRBJ1-2, with a tentative D call TRBD1 (5 bases). From germline, CDR1 is KGHDR and CDR2 SFDVKD. Trimming pared 9 bases from V and 8 bases from J, leaving 15 bases between. The CDR3 is 12 residues long. The CDR3 DNA follows: TGTGCCACCTCAGACAGTCTATACGGCTACACCTTC. As protein: CATSDSLYGYTF.

The CDR3 sequence is CASSQDRVLGTGEQYF. Written as DNA, the CDR3 is TGTGCCAGCAGCCAAGATAGAGTTTTAGGAACGGGCGAGCAGTACTTC. V and J are TRBV3-1 (or the pseudogene TRBV3-2) and TRBJ2-7; D remains ambiguous. Trimming pared 0 bases from V and 6 bases from J, leaving 18 bases between. The germline CDR1 and CDR2 sequences are LGHDT and YNNKEL (reference sequence). There are 16 residues in the CDR3.

V is TRBV18 and J is TRBJ2-5; D possibly corresponds to TRBD1 (5 bases). Germline CDR1 reads KGHSH; CDR2 reads LQKENI. There are 12 residues in the CDR3. The germline V and J ends were trimmed by 6 bases and 3 bases, with 8 bases remaining between them. CDR3 sequence: CASSLREETQYF. For the CDR3, the DNA is TGTGCCAGCTCCCTCAGGGAAGAGACCCAGTACTTC.

The table lists this clone with a count of one. The V call is TRBV19, the J call TRBJ1-1; 8 nucleotides line up with TRBD1. The CDR3 loop spans 12 amino acids. Germline V gene data show CDR1 as LNHDA and CDR2 as SQIVND (reference sequence). V trimming: 3 bases; J trimming: 11 bases; junction bases outside the gene matches: 5. The CDR3 is CASSIGTGGAFF. CDR3 in DNA: TGTGCCAGTAGTATTGGAACAGGGGGGGCTTTCTTT.

This clone was detected only once. This sequence joins TRBV11-3 and TRBJ1-2; D is possibly TRBD1 (6 bases). V was pared by 1 base and J by 2 bases, with 17 bases between. Germline loops: CDR1 SGHNT, CDR2 YENEEA. The CDR3 runs to 17 residues. The CDR3 spells CASSLVVGGISNYGYTF. CDR3 bases: TGTGCCAGCAGCTTAGTGGTAGGGGGTATCAGCAACTATGGCTACACCTTC.

This clone was counted a single time. This chain links TRBV6-4 with TRBJ1-1, with 7 bases aligning to TRBD1. V shed 6 bases and J 1 base; nucleotides not matched to a gene: 11. This CDR3 spans 16 amino acids. Germline assignment: CDR1 MRHNA and CDR2 SNTAGT. The CDR3 bases are TGTGCCAGCAGACATACAACAGGGGTTGCGAACACTGAAGCTTTCTTT. As protein: CASRHTTGVANTEAFF.

J is TRBJ2-5 and V is TRBV7-2; D might be TRBD1 (5 bases). V lost 3 bases to trimming and J lost 3 bases, with 11 bases between them. The CDR3 runs 14 residues. CDR1 and CDR2 (germline): SGHTA, FQGNSA. The CDR3 loop is CASSFTGPKETQYF. The CDR3 nucleotides read TGTGCCAGCAGCTTTACAGGACCAAAAGAGACCCAGTACTTC.

The V gene is TRBV7-3, the J gene TRBJ1-6; D not resolved. Germline values: CDR1 SGHTA, CDR2 FQGTGA. V lost 1 base and J 8 bases, leaving 9 bases between the germline ends. This CDR3 spans 14 amino acids. The CDR3 nucleotides read TGTGCCAGCAGCTTAAATGGCAGACATTCACCCCTCCACTTT. Translated: CASSLNGRHSPLHF.

The J gene is TRBJ2-1, the V gene TRBV7-9; D remains unclear. Trimming shortened V by 5 bases and J by 12 bases, and 11 bases separated the two germline ends. Germline CDR1 and CDR2: SEHNR and FQNEAQ (reference sequence). The CDR3 loop spans 11 amino acids. The CDR3 DNA is TGTGCCAGCAGCCTCGGGCCCCGGCAGTTCTTC. The encoded protein is CASSLGPRQFF.

J is TRBJ1-2 and V is TRBV5-6, with D unclear. Germline V CDR1 and CDR2: SGHDT, YYEEEE. V shed 4 bases and J shed 6 bases, with 13 bases lying between them. CDR3 length: 13 amino acids. The CDR3 protein is CASSLGLPDGYTF. The CDR3 DNA reads as TGTGCCAGCAGCCTGGGTCTACCGGATGGCTACACCTTC.

The chain has TRBV11-3 and TRBJ2-3, with D possibly matching TRBD2 (6 bases). Germline assignment: CDR1 SGHNT and CDR2 YENEEA. V gave up 4 bases and J gave up 0 bases, with 20 bases separating them. CDR3 length: 18 residues. The CDR3: CASSSGSWAGPSTDTQYF. CDR3 nucleotide sequence: TGTGCCAGCAGCTCCGGGTCTTGGGCGGGGCCCAGCACAGATACGCAGTATTTT.

V gene TRBV7-2 combines with J gene TRBJ2-7, with 11 nucleotides matching TRBD2. Germline V gives CDR1 SGHTA, CDR2 FQGNSA. The CDR3 sequence is 14 residues long. J was trimmed by 7 bases and V by 3 bases; bases with no gene match: 5. The CDR3 coding sequence is TGTGCCAGCAGCTTGACTAGCGGGGTGGGGGAGCAGTACTTC. Protein product: CASSLTSGVGEQYF.

The V and J genes are TRBV2 and TRBJ2-5, with 8 bases that match TRBD1. V gave up 11 bases and J gave up 5 bases; unmatched junction bases: 10. This CDR3 is 13 amino acids long. CDR1 SNHLY and CDR2 FYNNEI come from the germline V gene. This CDR3 is CAGDSGGRETQYF. The CDR3 DNA is TGTGCCGGCGACTCAGGGGGCCGGGAGACCCAGTACTTC.

J is TRBJ2-1 and V is TRBV2, with 9 bases aligning to TRBD1. V shed 8 bases, J shed 7 bases, and the junction held 12 bases outside the gene matches. Germline CDR1 and CDR2: SNHLY and FYNNEI. The CDR3 has 15 amino acids. The CDR3 loop is CASHTPGQGSNEQFF. CDR3 bases: TGTGCCAGCCACACCCCGGGACAGGGCTCTAATGAGCAGTTCTTC.

The chain is built from TRBV18 and TRBJ1-3, with D uncertain. CDR1 is KGHSH and CDR2 is LQKENI in the germline V gene. The CDR3 contains 14 residues. Deletions cut 1 base from V and 4 bases from J, with 8 bases between. DNA of the CDR3: TGTGCCAGCTCACCACAAGGTTTCGGAAACACCATATATTTT. It is translated as CASSPQGFGNTIYF.

The V call is TRBV27, the J call TRBJ2-7, with TRBD1 matching 7 bases. The CDR3 spans 15 residues. Germline trimming cut 5 bases from V and 3 bases from J; bases unmatched to any gene: 10. Germline V lookup: CDR1 MNHEY, CDR2 SMNVEV (reference sequence). CDR3 DNA: TGTGCCAGCAGTGCTCTGGGGGCAGGGGGCTACGAGCAGTACTTC. This encodes CASSALGAGGYEQYF.

This clone came up once. The chain couples TRBV25-1 to TRBJ1-1; a weak D match, TRBD1 (5 bases). The V and J ends lost 3 bases and 1 base respectively, with 6 bases between them. This CDR3 contains 13 residues. Germline values: CDR1 MGHDK, CDR2 SYGVNS. The CDR3, as DNA: TGTGCCAGCAGTGATGACAGGAACACTGAAGCTTTCTTT. Translated: CASSDDRNTEAFF.